This is a list of T cell receptor beta chains from one sample in a study of cytomegalovirus exposure and HLA in healthy donors. Libraries were prepared by immunoSEQ multiplex PCR; TCRdb keeps only in-frame clonotypes and omits some of them. The table lists some 200,000 clones, about 83% of them singletons. Sequencing input: PBMCs. Receptor source: a female donor in good health and CMV-seronegative. The CDR3 runs from the conserved cysteine through the conserved F or W.

TRBJ2-2	TRBV7-9	CASSLDLSGVRAGELFF
TRBJ1-2	TRBV7-9	CSSSLGSTGVYGYTF
TRBJ2-1	TRBV7-9	CASSSTSGMSGNRNEQFF
TRBJ2-1	TRBV28	CASSTSLKVSSGSSYNEQFF
TRBJ1-1	TRBV7-3	CASSLFRDTEAFF
TRBJ1-3	TRBV30	CAWSVNGRNTIYF
TRBJ2-2	TRBV27	CASSSLTGELFF
TRBJ1-1	TRBV4-1	CASSLSTGWTEAFF
TRBJ2-1	TRBV7-8	CASSSLLAGAFNEQFF
TRBJ2-1	TRBV4-1	CASSQDGKTRNEQFF
TRBJ1-1	TRBV6-5	CASSRTGALFTEAFF
TRBJ2-5	TRBV5-4	CASSRDRESETQYF
TRBJ2-2	TRBV2	CASSRLAGLTGELFF
TRBJ1-1	TRBV5-1	CASSPGQGNTEAFF
TRBJ2-7	TRBV28	CASSPPHFGTGISYEQYF
NA	TRBV4-1	CASSQASPGGYEQYF
TRBJ2-5	TRBV28	CASNPQQGETQYF
TRBJ2-7	TRBV21-1	CASSKGGQFGRYEQYF
TRBJ2-1	TRBV2	CASSARGTSSYNEQFF
TRBJ1-2	TRBV6-1	CASSGQSYGYTF
TRBJ2-5	TRBV14	CASSTGGAGEDQYF
TRBJ2-1	TRBV9	CASSVDGTSGRGQFF
TRBJ2-5	TRBV5-1	CASSLEWPPGETQYF